The rows below give T cell receptor beta chains drawn from one sample of a study of graft-versus-host responses after intestinal transplantation. Antigens of these TCRs are unknown. TCRdb's table, derived via immunoSEQ multiplex PCR, lists solely in-frame clones and lacks some. The repertoire holds approximately 86,000 clones, with around 92% as singletons. This specimen consisted of unstimulated CD8+ T cells sorted from spleen or lymph node cells, obtained before transplant. Every receptor here comes from a human donor who was the organ donor for an intestinal transplant. The CDR3 runs from the conserved cysteine through the conserved F or W. Fields, in order: V gene, J gene, D gene, clone size, CDR3 DNA, CDR3 protein. D genes are given only for firm matches. Some rows have no size entry. The others give once, few or many, or a class for an expanded clone.

TRBV10-3	TRBJ1-3	TRBD1	.	TGTGCCATCAGATACCCTCCGGGACAGCCTTCTGGAAACACCATATATTTT	CAIRYPPGQPSGNTIYF
TRBV9	TRBJ2-1	TRBD1	.	TGTGCCAGCAGCGGACAGGGGGTGGTCTTC	CASSGQGVVF
TRBV6-4	TRBJ1-6	.	.	TGTGCCAGCAGTGGGCTCTCTGCGGGGCCTCATTCACCCCTCCACTTT	CASSGLSAGPHSPLHF
TRBV13	TRBJ2-5	.	.	TGTGCCAGCAGCTTTTCAGGAGAGACCCAGTACTTC	CASSFSGETQYF
TRBV19	TRBJ1-5	.	.	TGTGCCAGTAGTATATTTGCTAGTCCGAGCAATCAGCCCCAGCATTTT	CASSIFASPSNQPQHF
TRBV18	TRBJ1-2	.	.	TGTGCCAGCTCACCAGAGGGAGGACTCTATGGCTACACCTTC	CASSPEGGLYGYTF
TRBV10-3	TRBJ2-1	TRBD2	few	TGTGCCATCAGCGGAGGGACTAGCGGCTCGGTTGAGCAGTTCTTC	CAISGGTSGSVEQFF
TRBV11-3	TRBJ2-7	TRBD1	.	TGTGCCAGCAGCCCCAGGGGGTCCTACGAGCAGTACTTC	CASSPRGSYEQYF
TRBV19	TRBJ1-3	TRBD1	.	TGTGCCAGTAGTTTCCCGGGACAGGGACTACTCTCTGGAAACACCATATATTTT	CASSFPGQGLLSGNTIYF
TRBV9	TRBJ2-7	TRBD1	.	TGTGCCAGCAGCGTACGGGACAGGGGTTTCGACGAGCAGTACTTC	CASSVRDRGFDEQYF
TRBV4-1	TRBJ1-3	TRBD1	.	TGCGCCAGCAGCCAAGGCGTTGTCGGGACAGCGGGAAACACCATATATTTT	CASSQGVVGTAGNTIYF
TRBV7-6	TRBJ2-3	TRBD2	.	TGTGCCAGCAGCCTGACACTAGCGGGGGGTCTCACAGATACGCAGTATTTT	CASSLTLAGGLTDTQYF
TRBV11-2	TRBJ1-1	.	.	TGTGCCAGCAGCCGACGGGTTTTTAACACTGAAGCTTTCTTT	CASSRRVFNTEAFF
TRBV5-1	TRBJ1-1	.	.	TGCGCCAGCAGCTTGGGCGGGGTGGACTTTCTCTTT	CASSLGGVDFLF
TRBV10-3	TRBJ2-2	TRBD1	once	TGTGCCATCAGTGAGTCGGTGACAGGGCTCATCGGGGAGCTGTTTTTT	CAISESVTGLIGELFF
TRBV27	TRBJ1-2	.	.	TGTGCCACCAAGACAATTGACAGGAGTGGGGGCTACACCTTC	CATKTIDRSGGYTF
TRBV9	TRBJ2-7	.	once	TGTGCCAGCAGCGCCGACCCAGGGTCGGGGGTCTACGAGCAGTACTTC	CASSADPGSGVYEQYF
TRBV6-1	TRBJ1-6	TRBD1	.	TGTGCCAGCAGTGAACCGACAGGGAATTCACCCCTCCACTTT	CASSEPTGNSPLHF
TRBV6-5	TRBJ1-2	.	.	TGTGCCAGCGGACAGTCGGATGGCTACACCTTC	CASGQSDGYTF
TRBV7-9	TRBJ1-1	.	.	TGTGTCAGCAGCTTAGGCAGGGGTACTGAAGCTTTCTTT	CVSSLGRGTEAFF
TRBV7-3	TRBJ2-3	TRBD2	.	TGTGCCAGCAGCTCTAGCGGGGGGGCAGATACGCAGTATTTT	CASSSSGGADTQYF
TRBV29-1	TRBJ2-3	TRBD1	once	TGCAGCGCCCGGACAGGATCAACCACAGATACGCAGTATTTT	CSARTGSTTDTQYF
TRBV27	TRBJ2-3	TRBD2	.	TGTGCCAGCAGACGGGGGGGCACAGATACGCAGTATTTT	CASRRGGTDTQYF
TRBV2	TRBJ1-5	TRBD1	.	TGTGCCTCCGGGCCACAGGGGCGCAATCAGCCCCAGCATTTT	CASGPQGRNQPQHF